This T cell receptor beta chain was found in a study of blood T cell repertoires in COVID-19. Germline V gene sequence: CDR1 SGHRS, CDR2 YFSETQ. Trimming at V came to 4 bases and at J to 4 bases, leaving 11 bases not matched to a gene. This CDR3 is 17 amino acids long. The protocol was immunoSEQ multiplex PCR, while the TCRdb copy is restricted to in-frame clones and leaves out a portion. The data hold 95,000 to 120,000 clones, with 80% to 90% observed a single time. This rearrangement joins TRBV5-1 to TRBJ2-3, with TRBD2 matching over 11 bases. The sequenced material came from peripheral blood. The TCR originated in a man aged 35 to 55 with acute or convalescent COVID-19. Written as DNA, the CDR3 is TGCGCCAGCAGCCGACTAGCGGGGTCCTTCATCCCAGATACGCAGTATTTT. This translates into CASSRLAGSFIPDTQYF.